Shown below are 24 T cell receptor beta chains from a single sample sequenced in a study of blood T cell repertoires in COVID-19. TCRdb's table, derived via immunoSEQ multiplex PCR, lists solely in-frame clones and lacks some. The data contain under 80,000 clones, over 70% of them singletons. Input material: peripheral blood. The receptor source for this set is a man aged 50-60 years with acute or convalescent COVID-19.

CDR3 in DNA: TGTGCCAGCAGTACACCACCGGGACAGGTGGACTATGGCTACACCTTC. Translating gives CASSTPPGQVDYGYTF. V gene TRBV6-2 or TRBV6-3 combines with J gene TRBJ1-2, with TRBD1 matching 8 bases. This CDR3 comprises 16 residues. V dropped 5 bases and J dropped 3; count of bases not matched to a gene: 11. Germline V gene lookup returns CDR1 MNHEY and CDR2 SVGEGT.

CDR3 in amino acids: CASSFSPGMGQGGTEAFF. Here the CDR3 DNA reads TGCGCCAGCAGCTTTTCTCCTGGGATGGGGCAGGGGGGCACTGAAGCTTTCTTT. The chain carries TRBV4-1 and TRBJ1-1; TRBD1 matches at 7 bases. Germline-derived CDR1 and CDR2 are MGHRA and YSYEKL. V shed 5 bases and J 4 bases; nucleotides not matched to a gene: 19. CDR3 length: 18 residues.

This clone was seen a few times. The chain uses TRBV7-2 and TRBJ1-1; D may be TRBD1 (5 bases). Germline CDR1 is SGHTA and CDR2 is FQGNSA. This CDR3 comprises 12 residues. V lost 5 bases, J lost 7 bases, and 11 bases lay in between. The CDR3: CASSKRQIEAFF. The CDR3 DNA reads as TGTGCCAGCAGCAAGCGACAGATTGAAGCTTTCTTT.

The gene calls are TRBV27 and TRBJ2-7; 7 bases map to TRBD2. The junction had 12 bases not matched to a gene; V was cut back by 0 bases and J by 4 bases. This CDR3 region has 17 residues. The germline CDR1 and CDR2 sequences are MNHEY and SMNVEV (reference sequence). CDR3 residues: CASSLSFGGGPRYEQYF. In DNA form, the CDR3 reads TGTGCCAGCAGTTTATCTTTTGGGGGAGGGCCCCGGTACGAGCAGTACTTC.

This chain links TRBV24-1 with TRBJ2-2; D is uncertain. The CDR3 has 16 residues. The V end lost 3 bases, the J end lost 3 bases, and 13 bases lay between the germline ends. The germline V gene encodes CDR1 KGHDR and CDR2 SFDVKD. Here the CDR3 reads CATSDINNRDTGELFF. The CDR3 DNA reads TGTGCCACCAGTGATATAAATAACCGGGACACCGGGGAGCTGTTTTTT.

The chain employs TRBV2 and TRBJ2-7, with 9 nucleotides matching TRBD1. This CDR3 spans 14 amino acids. V gave up 5 bases and J gave up 3 bases; unmatched junction bases: 5. Germline loops: CDR1 SNHLY, CDR2 FYNNEI. The CDR3 DNA reads as TGTGCCAGCAGTTCCGGGACAGGGAGCTACGAGCAGTACTTC. Translated: CASSSGTGSYEQYF.

The chain recombines TRBV9 with TRBJ2-7; possibly TRBD2 for D (5 bases). The V gene lost 4 bases and the J gene lost 6 bases, with 14 bases spanning the gap. Germline V CDR1 and CDR2: SGDLS, YYNGEE. The CDR3 is made up of 13 amino acids. The CDR3 here is CASSLRLGSEQYF. The DNA for the CDR3 is TGTGCCAGCAGCCTACGCCTGGGGAGCGAGCAGTACTTC.

The chain couples TRBV20-1 to TRBJ2-5, with D uncertain. The germline CDR1 and CDR2 sequences are DFQATT and SNEGSKA (reference sequence). There are 11 residues in the CDR3. The DNA for the CDR3 is TGCTCCCTGCGTCTTCTGGAGACCCAGTACTTC. It is translated as CSLRLLETQYF.

The rearrangement uses TRBV5-1 and TRBJ1-1; D is possibly TRBD1 (5 bases). CDR3 length: 12 amino acids. V dropped 5 bases and J dropped 6 bases, with 11 bases sitting between them. Germline-derived CDR1 and CDR2 are SGHRS and YFSETQ. CDR3 sequence (DNA): TGCGCCAGCAGTCCGCCGGGGGCTGAAGCTTTCTTT. Amino acids: CASSPPGAEAFF.

The chain has TRBV6-2 or TRBV6-3 and TRBJ1-4; D remains unclear. This CDR3 spans 15 amino acids. Trimming took 5 bases from V and 3 from J, leaving 13 bases between them. Germline CDR1 is MNHEY and CDR2 is SVGEGT. This chain's CDR3 is CASSQTSGANEKLFF. CDR3 sequence (DNA): TGTGCCAGCAGTCAGACCTCGGGAGCTAATGAAAAACTGTTTTTT.

The rearrangement links TRBV2 to TRBJ2-7; 7 nucleotides line up with TRBD2. Germline CDR1 SNHLY, CDR2 FYNNEI. V lost 4 bases to trimming and J lost 3 bases; unmatched junction nucleotides: 0. This CDR3 comprises 12 residues. The CDR3 spells CASSGEGYEQYF. The DNA of the CDR3 is TGTGCCAGCAGTGGGGAGGGCTACGAGCAGTACTTC.

The chain combines TRBV4-3 with TRBJ1-4; D perhaps matches TRBD1 (6 bases). The V gene's germline CDR1 is LGHNA and CDR2 YSLEER. V was pared by 1 base and J by 7 bases, with 13 bases between. This CDR3 comprises 15 residues. CDR3 region: CASSQVGGSGEKLFF. Written as DNA, the CDR3 is TGCGCCAGCAGCCAAGTAGGGGGTTCGGGTGAAAAACTGTTTTTT.

V gene TRBV5-1 combines with J gene TRBJ2-7, with TRBD1 identical over 12 bases. Germline V gene lookup returns CDR1 SGHRS and CDR2 YFSETQ. The V and J ends lost 1 base and 5 bases, in that order; junction bases with no gene match: 10. The CDR3 is 17 residues long. The CDR3 spells CASSLRVGGQGANEQYF. The CDR3 nucleotides read TGCGCCAGCAGCTTGCGGGTGGGGGGACAGGGGGCGAACGAGCAGTACTTC.

The chain carries TRBV14 and TRBJ2-7; TRBD2 agrees at 8 bases. The ends lost 4 bases at V and 5 bases at J; junction bases unmatched: 16. From germline, CDR1 is SGHDN and CDR2 FVKESK. The CDR3 is 17 residues long. The CDR3 region is CASSPPRAGGAPHEQYF. CDR3 in DNA: TGTGCCAGCAGCCCCCCTAGGGCGGGAGGAGCCCCCCACGAGCAGTACTTC.

This clone was recorded a few times. The chain joins TRBV30 to TRBJ1-5; 9 bases are shared with TRBD1. Trimming at V came to 5 bases and at J to 4 bases, leaving 9 bases not matched to a gene. Germline CDR1 GTSNPN, CDR2 SVGIG (reference sequence). The CDR3 runs to 15 residues. CDR3 residues: CAWALQDRGNQPQHF. The CDR3 nucleotides are TGTGCCTGGGCCCTCCAAGACAGGGGGAATCAGCCCCAGCATTTT. The variable domain in full, completed from reference TRBV30 and TRBJ1-5, reads SQTIHQWPATLVQPVGSPLSLECTVEGTSNPNLYWYRQAAGRGLQLLFYSVGIGQISSEVPQNLSASRPQDRQFILSSKKLLLSDSGFYLCAWALQDRGNQPQHFGDGTRLSIL.

This chain uses TRBV4-3 with TRBJ2-7; D possibly corresponds to TRBD1 (5 bases). Germline CDR1 and CDR2: LGHNA and YSLEER. V was cut by 0 bases and J by 2 bases, with 11 bases left in between. The length of the CDR3 is 15 residues. CDR3 protein: CASSQDLQDTYEQYF. For the CDR3, the DNA is TGCGCCAGCAGCCAAGATCTACAGGACACCTACGAGCAGTACTTC.

This clone was counted a single time. The J gene is TRBJ2-7, the V gene TRBV3-1 (or the pseudogene TRBV3-2); a weak D match, TRBD2 (5 bases). The last part of the DNA fits TRBJ2-5 better; the J call may be wrong. Germline V gives CDR1 LGHDT, CDR2 YNNKEL (reference sequence). The CDR3 has 14 residues. The CDR3 DNA follows: TGTGCCAGCAGGGCCACCGGGAATAAAGAGACCCAGTACTTC. It translates to CASRATGNKETQYF.

The chain joins TRBV14 to TRBJ2-5; 7 bases map to TRBD1. CDR3 length equals 16 residues. Germline V lookup: CDR1 SGHDN, CDR2 FVKESK. Germline trimming cut 4 bases from V and 2 bases from J; bases unmatched to any gene: 10. In nucleotides, the CDR3 is TGTGCCAGCAGCCCTCACCTCGGACAGGTTCAAGAGACCCAGTACTTC. The encoded protein is CASSPHLGQVQETQYF.

The J gene is TRBJ2-3, the V gene TRBV7-2, with D possibly being TRBD2 (5 bases). Trimming cost V 5 bases and J 0 bases, with 9 bases left between them. The germline V gene encodes CDR1 SGHTA and CDR2 FQGNSA. CDR3 length: 14 amino acids. CDR3 DNA: TGTGCCAGCAGCCCGGCTAGCAGCACAGATACGCAGTATTTT. Amino acids: CASSPASSTDTQYF.

This rearrangement joins TRBV13 to TRBJ2-3; D remains unclear. The CDR3 is made up of 14 amino acids. The V end lost 5 bases, the J end lost 9 bases, and 18 bases lay between the germline ends. Germline V gene lookup returns CDR1 PRHDT and CDR2 FYEKMQ (reference sequence). In nucleotides, the CDR3 is TGTGCCAGCAGCACCCCGCGAGCAAGTCCGACGCAGTATTTT. Translating gives CASSTPRASPTQYF. The full variable domain, with the rest looked up from reference TRBV13 and TRBJ2-3, is AAGVIQSPRHLIKEKRETATLKCYPIPRHDTVYWYQQGPGQDPQFLISFYEKMQSDKGSIPDRFSAQQFSDYHSELNMSSLELGDSALYFCASSTPRASPTQYFGPGTRLTVL.

This clone has just one count. V gene TRBV7-2 combines with J gene TRBJ2-7; TRBD2 matches at 11 bases. Germline values: CDR1 SGHTA, CDR2 FQGNSA. This CDR3 is 15 amino acids long. After removal of 4 bases from V and 1 base from J, the junction contained 3 bases not matched to a gene. DNA for the CDR3: TGTGCCAGCAGCTCAACTAGCGGGGGTTCCTACGAGCAGTACTTC. This encodes CASSSTSGGSYEQYF.

This sequence joins TRBV2 and TRBJ2-1, with 9 positions matching TRBD1. The V and J ends lost 5 bases and 0 bases, in that order; junction bases with no gene match: 2. The CDR3 is made up of 15 amino acids. Germline CDR1 SNHLY, CDR2 FYNNEI. CDR3 loop: CASSPDRGSYNEQFF. In DNA form, the CDR3 reads TGTGCCAGCAGTCCGGACAGGGGCTCCTACAATGAGCAGTTCTTC. Filled out from reference TRBV2 and TRBJ2-1, the complete variable domain reads EPEVTQTPSHQVTQMGQEVILRCVPISNHLYFYWYRQILGQKVEFLVSFYNNEISEKSEIFDDQFSVERPDGSNFTLKIRSTKLEDSAMYFCASSPDRGSYNEQFFGPGTRLTVL.

The gene calls are TRBV10-2 and TRBJ2-5, with 8 positions matching TRBD1. Germline CDR1 and CDR2: WSHSY and SAAADI. This CDR3 is 13 amino acids long. V lost 10 bases and J lost 2; bases outside the gene matches: 6. DNA of the CDR3: TGCGCCATCGCGGACAGGGCACAAGAGACCCAGTACTTC. Translation: CAIADRAQETQYF.

The chain recombines TRBV10-2 with TRBJ2-2, with 9 bases fitting TRBD2. The junction had 8 bases not matched to a gene; V was cut back by 2 bases and J by 1 base. This CDR3 comprises 18 residues. Germline V gene data show CDR1 as WSHSY and CDR2 as SAAADI. The CDR3 sequence is CASSELSLAGRNTGELFF. The CDR3 DNA is TGCGCCAGCAGTGAGCTGAGCCTAGCGGGACGGAACACCGGGGAGCTGTTTTTT.